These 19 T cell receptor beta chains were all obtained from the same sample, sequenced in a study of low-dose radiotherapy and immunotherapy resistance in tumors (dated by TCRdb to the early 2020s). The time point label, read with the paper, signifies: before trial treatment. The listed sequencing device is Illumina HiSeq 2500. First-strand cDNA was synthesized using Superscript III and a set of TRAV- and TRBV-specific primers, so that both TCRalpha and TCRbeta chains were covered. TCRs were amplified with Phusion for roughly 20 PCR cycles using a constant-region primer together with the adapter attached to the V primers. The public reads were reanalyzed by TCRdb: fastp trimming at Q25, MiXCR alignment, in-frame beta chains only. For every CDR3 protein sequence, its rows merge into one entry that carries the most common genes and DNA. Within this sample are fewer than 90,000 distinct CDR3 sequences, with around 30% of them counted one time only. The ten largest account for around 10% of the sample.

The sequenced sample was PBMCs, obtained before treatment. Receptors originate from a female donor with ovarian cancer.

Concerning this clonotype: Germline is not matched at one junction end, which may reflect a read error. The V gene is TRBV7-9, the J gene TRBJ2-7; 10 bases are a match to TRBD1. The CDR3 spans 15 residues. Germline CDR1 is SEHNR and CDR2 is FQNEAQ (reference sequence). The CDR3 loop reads CASSLSGTGDHEQYF. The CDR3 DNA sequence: TGCGCCAGCAGCTTATCCGGGACAGGGGACCACGAGCAGTACTTC.

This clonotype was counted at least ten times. The CDR3 DNA is TGTGCCAGCACCTTGAGTACCGGACTAGCGAGTGAGCAGTTCTTC. As protein: CASTLSTGLASEQFF. The chain links TRBV7-2 to TRBJ2-1; 9 bases fit TRBD2. Germline V gene lookup returns CDR1 SGHTA and CDR2 FQGNSA. The CDR3 consists of 15 residues. V shed 7 bases, J shed 9 bases, and the junction held 13 bases outside the gene matches.

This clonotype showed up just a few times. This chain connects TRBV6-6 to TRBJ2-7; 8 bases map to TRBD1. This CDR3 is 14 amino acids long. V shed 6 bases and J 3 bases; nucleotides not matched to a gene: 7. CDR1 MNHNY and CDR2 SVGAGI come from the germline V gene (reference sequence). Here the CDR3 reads CASSSGQGLYEQYF. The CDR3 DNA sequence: TGTGCCAGCAGCTCCGGACAGGGCCTCTACGAGCAGTACTTC.

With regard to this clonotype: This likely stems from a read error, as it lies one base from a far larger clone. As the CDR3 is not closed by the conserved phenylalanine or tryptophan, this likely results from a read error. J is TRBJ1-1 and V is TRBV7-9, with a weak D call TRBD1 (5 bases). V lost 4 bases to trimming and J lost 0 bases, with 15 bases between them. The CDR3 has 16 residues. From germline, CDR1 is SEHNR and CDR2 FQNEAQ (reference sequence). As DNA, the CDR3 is TGTGCCAGCAGCTCCGGGGCTGCCAGATTGAACACTGAAGCTTTCATT. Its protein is CASSSGAARLNTEAFI.

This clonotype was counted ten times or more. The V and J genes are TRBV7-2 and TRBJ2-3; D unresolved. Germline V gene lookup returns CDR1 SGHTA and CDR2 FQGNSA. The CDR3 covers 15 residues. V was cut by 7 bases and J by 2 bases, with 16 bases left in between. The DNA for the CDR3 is TGTGCCAGCACCCTACCGGGCCAACCCACAGATACGCAGTATTTT. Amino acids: CASTLPGQPTDTQYF. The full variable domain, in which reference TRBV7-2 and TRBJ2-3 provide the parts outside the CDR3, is GAGVSQSPSNKVTEKGKDVELRCDPISGHTALYWYRQSLGQGLEFLIYFQGNSAPDKSGLPSDRFSAERTGGSVSTLTIQRTQQEDSAVYLCASTLPGQPTDTQYFGPGTRLTVL.

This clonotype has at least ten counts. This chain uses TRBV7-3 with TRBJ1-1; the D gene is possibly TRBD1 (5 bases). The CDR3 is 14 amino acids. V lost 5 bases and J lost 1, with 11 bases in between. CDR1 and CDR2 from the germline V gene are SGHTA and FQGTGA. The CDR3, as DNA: TGTGCCAGCAGCCGATTGGACAAGAACACTGAAGCTTTCTTT. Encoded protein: CASSRLDKNTEAFF.

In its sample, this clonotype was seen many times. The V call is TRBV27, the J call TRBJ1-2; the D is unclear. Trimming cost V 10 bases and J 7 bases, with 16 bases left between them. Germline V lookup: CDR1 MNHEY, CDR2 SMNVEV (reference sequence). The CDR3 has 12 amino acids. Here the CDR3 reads CATGSVLAGYTF. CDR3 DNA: TGTGCCACCGGGTCAGTGTTAGCTGGCTACACCTTC.

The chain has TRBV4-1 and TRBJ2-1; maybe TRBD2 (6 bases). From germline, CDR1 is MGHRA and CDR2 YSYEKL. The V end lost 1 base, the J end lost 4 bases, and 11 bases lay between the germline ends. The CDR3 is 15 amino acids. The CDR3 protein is CASSQGDLQYNEQFF. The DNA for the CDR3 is TGCGCCAGCAGCCAAGGGGACTTGCAATACAATGAGCAGTTCTTC.

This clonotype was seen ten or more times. In DNA form, the CDR3 reads TGTGCCAGCAGCTTAGAGGGGACAGGGTGGGCAGATACGCAGTATTTT. Its protein product is CASSLEGTGWADTQYF. The rearrangement joins TRBV11-2 to TRBJ2-3; 9 nucleotides align to TRBD1. CDR1 is SGHAT, CDR2 FQNNGV, per germline. Losses at the gene ends were 0 bases for V and 4 bases for J; bases not matched to a gene: 5. The CDR3 has 16 amino acids.

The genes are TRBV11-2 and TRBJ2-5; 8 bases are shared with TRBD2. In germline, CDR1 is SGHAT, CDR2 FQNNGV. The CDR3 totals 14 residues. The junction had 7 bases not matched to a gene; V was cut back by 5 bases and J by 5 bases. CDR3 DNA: TGTGCCAGCAGCACAAGCGGGAGTAGGGAGACCCAGTACTTC. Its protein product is CASSTSGSRETQYF.

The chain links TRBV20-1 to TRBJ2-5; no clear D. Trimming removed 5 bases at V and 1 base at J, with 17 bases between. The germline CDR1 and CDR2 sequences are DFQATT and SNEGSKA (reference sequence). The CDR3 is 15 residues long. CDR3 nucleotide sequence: TGCAGTGCTCCACGACCTCCCCGAAGCCAAGAGACCCAGTACTTC. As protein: CSAPRPPRSQETQYF.

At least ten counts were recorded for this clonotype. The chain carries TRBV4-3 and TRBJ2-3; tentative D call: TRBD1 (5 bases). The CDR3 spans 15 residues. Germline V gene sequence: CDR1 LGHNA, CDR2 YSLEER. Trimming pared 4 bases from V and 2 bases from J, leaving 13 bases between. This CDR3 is CASSPFRESTDTQYF. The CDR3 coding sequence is TGCGCCAGCAGCCCCTTCAGGGAATCCACAGATACGCAGTATTTT.

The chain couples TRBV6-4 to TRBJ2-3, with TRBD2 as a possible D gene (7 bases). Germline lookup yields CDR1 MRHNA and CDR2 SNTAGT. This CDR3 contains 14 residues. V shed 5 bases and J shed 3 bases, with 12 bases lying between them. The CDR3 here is CASSLRGGTDTQYF. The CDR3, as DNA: TGTGCCAGCAGTCTCAGGGGAGGGACAGATACGCAGTATTTT.

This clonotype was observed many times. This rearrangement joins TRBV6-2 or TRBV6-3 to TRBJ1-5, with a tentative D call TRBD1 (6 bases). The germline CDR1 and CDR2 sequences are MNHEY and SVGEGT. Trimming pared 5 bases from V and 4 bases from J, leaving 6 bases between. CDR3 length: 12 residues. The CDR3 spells CASSQGNQPQHF. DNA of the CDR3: TGTGCCAGCAGTCAGGGGAATCAGCCCCAGCATTTT.

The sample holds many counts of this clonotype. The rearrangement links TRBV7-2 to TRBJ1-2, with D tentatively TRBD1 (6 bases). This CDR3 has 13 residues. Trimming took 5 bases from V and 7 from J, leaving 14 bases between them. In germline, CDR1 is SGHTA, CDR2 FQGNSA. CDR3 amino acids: CASSQTTGSGYTF. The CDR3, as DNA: TGTGCCAGCAGCCAAACGACAGGCAGTGGCTACACCTTC.

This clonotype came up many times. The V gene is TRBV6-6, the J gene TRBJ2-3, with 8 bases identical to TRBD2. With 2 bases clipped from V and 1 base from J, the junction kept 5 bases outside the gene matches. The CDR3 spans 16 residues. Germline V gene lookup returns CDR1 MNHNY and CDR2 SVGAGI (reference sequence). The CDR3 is CASSYPGLAGTDTQYF. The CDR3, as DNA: TGTGCCAGCAGTTACCCAGGACTAGCCGGCACAGATACGCAGTATTTT.

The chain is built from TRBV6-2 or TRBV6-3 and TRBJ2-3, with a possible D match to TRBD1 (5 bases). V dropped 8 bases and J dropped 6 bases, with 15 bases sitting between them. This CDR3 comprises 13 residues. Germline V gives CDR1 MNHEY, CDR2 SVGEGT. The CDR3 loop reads CASGQGRWDTQYF. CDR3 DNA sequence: TGTGCCAGCGGGCAGGGTCGATGGGATACGCAGTATTTT.

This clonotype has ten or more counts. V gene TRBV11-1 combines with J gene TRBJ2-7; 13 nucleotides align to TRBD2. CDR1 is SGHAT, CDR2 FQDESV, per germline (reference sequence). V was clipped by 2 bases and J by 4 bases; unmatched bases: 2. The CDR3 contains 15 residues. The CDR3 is CASSLRTSGRYEQYF. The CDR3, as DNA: TGTGCCAGCAGCTTAAGGACTAGCGGGAGATACGAGCAGTACTTC.

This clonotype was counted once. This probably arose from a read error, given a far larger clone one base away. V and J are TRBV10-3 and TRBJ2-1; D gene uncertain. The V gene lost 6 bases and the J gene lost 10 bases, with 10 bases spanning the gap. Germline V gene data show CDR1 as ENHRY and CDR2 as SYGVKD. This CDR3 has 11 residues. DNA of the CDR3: TGTGCCATCAGGGACCGGTACGAGCAGTTCTTC. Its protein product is CAIRDRYEQFF.